This TCR beta chain was sequenced in a study of human T cells and chemical hapten exposure. Broader study findings: Significantly more large CDR3 similarity clusters were formed by expanded TCRs than by controls. With DPC sensitization, TCRs exceeding 1 in 1000 frequency showed no change.

The CDR3 consists of 13 residues. Germline assignment: CDR1 PRHDT and CDR2 FYEKMQ (reference sequence). The library gave individual cDNA molecules unique molecular identifiers. TCRdb re-called the RACE reads with MiXCR, one entry per CDR3 protein. Of about 120,000 distinct CDR3 sequences listed, 9% to 14% were seen once; the top ten hold about 1.4%. Time point specified: patch test 1, 2 weeks after DPC sensitization. Treatment specified: therapeutic diphenylcyclopropenone sensitization with weekly scalp DPC. Unfractionated whole blood was the source of the extracted total RNA. To note about this clonotype: What it binds is not known. One end of the junction does not line up with germline, which may come from a read error.

This material consisted of whole blood, taken in connection with sensitization to the hapten diphenylcyclopropenone (DPC). The TCR sequence derives from a woman in her forties or fifties with alopecia areata. Some clones in this sample may be carry-over from other donors' samples. The chain has TRBV13 and TRBJ2-3; no firm D call. CDR3 sequence: CASGLGWADTQYF. The CDR3 nucleotides read TGTGCCAGCGGCTTGGGCTGGGCAGATACGCAGTATTTT.